The sequence of this TCR beta chain was determined in a study of blood T cell repertoires in COVID-19. TCRdb keeps only in-frame clones here, not all; method: immunoSEQ multiplex PCR. The table shows about 220,000 clones, with around four fifths occurring only once. A word on this clone: The sample carries other DNA sequences with the same CDR3.

This clonotype was obtained from a woman in her fifties or sixties who had recovered from COVID-19. Sequencing was carried out using peripheral blood.

CDR3 residues: CASSIARGLSYNEQFF. In DNA, the CDR3 is TGTGCCAGTAGTATAGCTAGGGGTCTCTCCTACAATGAGCAGTTCTTC. V and J are TRBV19 and TRBJ2-1; TRBD1 might be the D (5 bases). Germline CDR1 LNHDA, CDR2 SQIVND (reference sequence). The CDR3 loop spans 16 amino acids. Deletions cut 1 base from V and 0 bases from J, with 10 bases between.